Each of the 18 T cell receptor beta chains below was sequenced from the same sample in a study of breast tumors, draining lymph nodes, adjacent tissues. TCRdb re-called the multiplex PCR reads with MiXCR, one entry per CDR3 protein. The table shows about 270,000 distinct CDR3 sequences, with over 25% occurring only once. The lymph nodes were axillary draining lymph nodes from breast cancer patients. Sequenced material: axillary lymph node tissue. Receptors were obtained from a female donor with breast cancer. Some clones in this sample may be carry-over from other donors' samples.

In regard to this clonotype: Compared with germline, one end of the junction differs, possibly owing to a read error. The rearrangement joins TRBV29-1 to TRBJ2-2; maybe TRBD2 (5 bases). This CDR3 is 13 amino acids long. Germline assignment: CDR1 SQVTM and CDR2 ANQGSEA. CDR3 nucleotide sequence: TGCAGCGTTGTCCGGCCGAACACCGGGGAGCTGGTTTTT. Translation gives CSVVRPNTGELVF.

Concerning this clonotype itself: A read error may account for a junction end that differs from germline. The J gene is TRBJ2-3, the V gene TRBV11-2; TRBD2 might be the D (6 bases). CDR1 is SGHAT and CDR2 is FQNNGV in the germline V gene. The CDR3 loop spans 18 amino acids. CDR3 loop: CTSSLVAGRGSHPGTQYF. In DNA, the CDR3 is TGTACCAGCAGCTTAGTAGCCGGCCGGGGGAGTCACCCCGGTACGCAGTATTTT.

The chain carries TRBV7-2 and TRBJ2-2; 8 positions agree with TRBD2. CDR1 is SGHTA, CDR2 FQGNSA, per germline. The CDR3 spans 15 residues. V shed 5 bases, J shed 5 bases, and the junction held 7 bases outside the gene matches. CDR3 DNA sequence: TGTGCCAGCAGCCGCGAGCGGGAGCGGACCGGGGAGCTGTTTTTT. Translating it yields CASSRERERTGELFF. Using reference TRBV7-2 and TRBJ2-2 for the parts outside the CDR3, the full variable domain is GAGVSQSPSNKVTEKGKDVELRCDPISGHTALYWYRQSLGQGLEFLIYFQGNSAPDKSGLPSDRFSAERTGGSVSTLTIQRTQQEDSAVYLCASSRERERTGELFFGEGSRLTVL.

V usage is TRBV7-2 and J usage is TRBJ2-2; 9 nucleotides line up with TRBD2. The CDR3 extends over 16 amino acids. Germline CDR1 reads SGHTA; CDR2 reads FQGNSA. Trimming cost V 5 bases and J 4 bases; bases outside gene matches: 8. CDR3 nucleotides: TGTGCCAGCAGCCCTTGGACTAGCGCGAGCACCGGGGAGCTGTTTTTT. Translated, it gives CASSPWTSASTGELFF.

In regard to this clonotype: Without the conserved terminal phenylalanine or tryptophan, this CDR3 likely stems from a read error. The DNA is omitted, as the CDR3 cannot be located on it reliably, and the CDR3 follows TCRdb's listing. The J gene is TRBJ2-1, the V gene TRBV7-8; no DNA check was done on the table's D call, TRBD2. Ends included, the CDR3 has 15 residues. The germline V gene encodes CDR1 SGHVS and CDR2 FQNEAQ. The CDR3 loop reads CASSYLARTYNEQLL.

This clonotype was found many times. The chain recombines TRBV7-9 with TRBJ2-1; a weak D match, TRBD2 (5 bases). CDR3 length equals 12 residues. CDR1 is SEHNR and CDR2 is FQNEAQ in the germline V gene (reference sequence). Trimming left V 6 bases short and J 11 bases short, with 14 bases between. CDR3 nucleotides: TGTGCCAGCAGGGCGGGCGAGCGACAGCAGTTCTTC. Its protein product is CASRAGERQQFF.

Many counts were recorded for this clonotype. The chain uses TRBV10-3 and TRBJ2-1; a weak D match, TRBD2 (6 bases). The germline V gene encodes CDR1 ENHRY and CDR2 SYGVKD. The V end was cut by 11 bases, the J end by 1 base, with 12 bases between. The CDR3 spans 13 residues. Here the CDR3 reads CAAAEGSYNEQFF. The CDR3 nucleotides are TGTGCCGCCGCGGAGGGATCCTACAATGAGCAGTTCTTC.

This clonotype was seen at least ten times. The chain has TRBV20-1 and TRBJ2-3; TRBD2 aligns across 14 bases. The CDR3 spans 16 residues. The V gene's germline CDR1 is DFQATT and CDR2 SNEGSKA (reference sequence). Trimming took 5 bases from V and 2 from J; bases not matched to a gene: 6. The DNA for the CDR3 is TGCAGTGCTCGGACTAGCGGGAGGAGACCCACAGATACGCAGTATTTT. The encoded protein is CSARTSGRRPTDTQYF.

This clonotype was detected only a few times. The chain has TRBV3-1 and TRBJ2-3, with 7 nucleotides matching TRBD1. CDR3 length: 15 amino acids. CDR1 LGHDT and CDR2 YNNKEL come from the germline V gene (reference sequence). V lost 1 base to trimming and J lost 2 bases; unmatched junction nucleotides: 3. CDR3 DNA sequence: TGTGCCAGCAGCCAAGGACAGGGTTACACAGATACGCAGTATTTT. Amino acid sequence: CASSQGQGYTDTQYF.

Comments on this clonotype: A much larger clone differs by one base, so this may be a read error. Here the CDR3 omits its conserved ending phenylalanine or tryptophan, so a read error is the likely source. The chain joins TRBV19 to TRBJ2-7, with a tentative D call TRBD2 (6 bases). The CDR3 is made up of 16 amino acids. Germline assignment: CDR1 LNHDA and CDR2 SQIVND (reference sequence). With 5 bases removed from V and 0 bases from J, the gap between germline ends came to 17 bases. CDR3 loop: CASSPRGSGYSYEQYS. CDR3 sequence (DNA): TGTGCCAGTAGTCCCCGAGGTAGCGGTTACTCCTACGAGCAGTACTCC.

There are a few counts of this clonotype. V is TRBV7-2 and J is TRBJ1-1, with D perhaps TRBD1 (5 bases). Germline CDR1 reads SGHTA; CDR2 reads FQGNSA. The CDR3 runs 13 residues. V was clipped by 5 bases and J by 4 bases, with 11 bases between them. The CDR3 region has the DNA TGTGCCAGCAGCGCTGCGGGGGGCACTGAAGCTTTCTTT. Translating it yields CASSAAGGTEAFF.

This clonotype was picked up many times. The chain combines TRBV2 with TRBJ2-5; the D gene is possibly TRBD1 (6 bases). Germline CDR1 reads SNHLY; CDR2 reads FYNNEI. V was pared by 6 bases and J by 9 bases, with 11 bases between. The CDR3 is 11 amino acids. CDR3 sequence: CASRNRAAQYF. As DNA, the CDR3 is TGTGCCAGCAGAAACAGGGCGGCCCAGTACTTC.

The chain carries TRBV12-3 or TRBV12-4 and TRBJ2-7; D unclear. The CDR3 is 13 amino acids. V lost 3 bases to trimming and J lost 1 base, with 7 bases between them. CDR3 in DNA: TGTGCCAGCAGTTTCGACCGATCCTACGAGCAGTACTTC. As protein: CASSFDRSYEQYF.

On this clonotype: Being one base from a much bigger clone, this may be a read error. The chain has TRBV4-3 and TRBJ2-5, with D possibly being TRBD2 (6 bases). The CDR3 extends over 15 amino acids. Germline loops: CDR1 LGHNA, CDR2 YSLEER. CDR3 protein: CANSQDLGDWETQYF. The CDR3 nucleotides read TGCGCCAACAGCCAAGATTTGGGGGACTGGGAGACCCAGTACTTC.

This clonotype was observed a few times. The V gene is TRBV3-1, the J gene TRBJ2-5; TRBD2 matches at 7 bases. The CDR3 has 13 amino acids. Germline loops: CDR1 LGHDT, CDR2 YNNKEL (reference sequence). J was trimmed by 6 bases and V by 2 bases; bases with no gene match: 3. The CDR3 nucleotides read TGTGCCAGCAGCCAACGGACTAGGAAGACCCAGTACTTC. Translation gives CASSQRTRKTQYF.

Many counts were recorded for this clonotype. The V gene is TRBV7-2, the J gene TRBJ2-7; D is undetermined. Trimming stripped 3 bases from V and 5 bases from J, with 8 bases between. The germline CDR1 and CDR2 sequences are SGHTA and FQGNSA. There are 12 residues in the CDR3. The CDR3: CASSFRTDEQYF. In nucleotides, the CDR3 is TGTGCCAGCAGCTTCCGGACGGACGAGCAGTACTTC.

The table lists this clonotype with many counts. The chain is built from TRBV30 and TRBJ1-4, with TRBD1 matching over 7 bases. After removal of 1 base from V and 8 bases from J, the junction contained 4 bases not matched to a gene. The CDR3 consists of 13 residues. Germline CDR1 is GTSNPN and CDR2 is SVGIG (reference sequence). The CDR3 nucleotides read TGTGCCTGGAGTGGTGGACAGGCAGAAAAACTGTTTTTT. It specifies CAWSGGQAEKLFF.

This clonotype was seen many times. This rearrangement joins TRBV5-5 to TRBJ2-3; D call uncertain. The CDR3 has 15 amino acids. Germline V CDR1 and CDR2: SGHKS, YYEKEE (reference sequence). The ends were cut back, 3 bases at V and 0 bases at J, with 11 bases in the middle. The DNA for the CDR3 is TGTGCCAGCAGCTCCCATGGAGCTAGCACAGATACGCAGTATTTT. Encoded protein: CASSSHGASTDTQYF. Complete variable domain (other parts from reference TRBV5-5 and TRBJ2-3): DAGVTQSPTHLIKTRGQQVTLRCSPISGHKSVSWYQQVLGQGPQFIFQYYEKEERGRGNFPDRFSARQFPNYSSELNVNALLLGDSALYLCASSSHGASTDTQYFGPGTRLTVL.